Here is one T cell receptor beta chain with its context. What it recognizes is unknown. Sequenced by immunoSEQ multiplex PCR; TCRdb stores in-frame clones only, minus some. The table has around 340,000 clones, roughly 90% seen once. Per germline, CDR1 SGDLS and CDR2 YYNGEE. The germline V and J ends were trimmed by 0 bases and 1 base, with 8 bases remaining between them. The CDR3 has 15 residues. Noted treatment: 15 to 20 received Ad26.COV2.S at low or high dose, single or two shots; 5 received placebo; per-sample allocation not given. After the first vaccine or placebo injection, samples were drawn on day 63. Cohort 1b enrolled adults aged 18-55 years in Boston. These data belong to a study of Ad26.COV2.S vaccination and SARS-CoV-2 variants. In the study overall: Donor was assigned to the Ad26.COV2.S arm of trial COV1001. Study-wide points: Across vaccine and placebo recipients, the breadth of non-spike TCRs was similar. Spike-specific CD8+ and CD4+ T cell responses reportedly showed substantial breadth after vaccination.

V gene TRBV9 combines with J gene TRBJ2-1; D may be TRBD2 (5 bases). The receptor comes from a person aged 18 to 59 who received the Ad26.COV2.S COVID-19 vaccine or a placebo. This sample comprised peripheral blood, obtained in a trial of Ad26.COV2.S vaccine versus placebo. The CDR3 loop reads CASSVDGLSYNEQFF. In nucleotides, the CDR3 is TGTGCCAGCAGCGTAGACGGACTTTCCTACAATGAGCAGTTCTTC.